Listed below are T cell receptor beta chains from one sample, sequenced in a study of blood T cell repertoires in COVID-19. Using immunoSEQ multiplex PCR, the repertoire was profiled, and TCRdb retains in-frame clones only, with some absent. The sample shows about 170,000 clones, approximately 79% of them seen only once. The specimen sequenced was peripheral blood. These TCRs come from a woman aged 80 or over with acute or convalescent COVID-19. Each CDR3 is given with its conserved first and last residue. The D gene is left open where the match is weak. Only some rows state a clone size, as once, few, many or a class for expanded clones.

D gene	J gene	clone size	V gene	CDR3 DNA	CDR3 protein
.	TRBJ2-2	.	TRBV6-5	TGTGCCAGCAGTCCTAGCTCGCACACCGGGGAGCTGTTTTTT	CASSPSSHTGELFF
.	TRBJ2-5	.	TRBV6-2/TRBV6-3	TGTGCCAGCAGTTTCCTAGAGACCCAGTACTTC	CASSFLETQYF
.	TRBJ1-2	.	TRBV10-3	TGTGCCATCAGAGAAACAGGGACCTATGGCTACACCTTC	CAIRETGTYGYTF
.	TRBJ1-2	once	TRBV6-5	TGTGCCAGCAGTTACTCCAAAGGAGGGTATGGCTACACCTTC	CASSYSKGGYGYTF
.	TRBJ1-5	.	TRBV7-8	TGTGCCAGCAGCTTACGGGACACTGATCAGCCCCAGCATTTT	CASSLRDTDQPQHF
.	TRBJ1-5	.	TRBV19	TGTGCCAGTCGTTGGCCATATAGCAATCAGCCCCAGCATTTT	CASRWPYSNQPQHF
.	TRBJ2-1	.	TRBV24-1	TGTGCCACCAGTGACACCCTAAGGGGGTGGGTTAATGAGCAGTTCTTC	CATSDTLRGWVNEQFF
.	TRBJ2-5	.	TRBV18	TGTGCCAGCTCATCCGGAGGGAGTGGTAGGGAGACCCAGTACTTC	CASSSGGSGRETQYF
TRBD1	TRBJ2-2	.	TRBV6-6	TGTGCCAGCAGTCACCCCGGGCGGACAGGGGGCACCGGGGAGCTGTTTTTT	CASSHPGRTGGTGELFF
.	TRBJ2-5	.	TRBV5-1	TGCGCCAGCAGCTTCAGGCCAGACCCCTCGGAGACCCAGTACTTC	CASSFRPDPSETQYF
.	TRBJ2-7	.	TRBV7-2	TGTGCCTGTGATCAAGGGGCCTACGAGCAGTACTTC	CACDQGAYEQYF
TRBD2	TRBJ2-1	.	TRBV28	TGTGCCAGCGTGGAAAATCGACTAGCGGGAGTCGTCAATGAGCAGTTCTTC	CASVENRLAGVVNEQFF
.	TRBJ2-7	.	TRBV28	TGTGCCATCTCCTACAGCAGGGGCGGCTACGAGCAGTACTTC	CAISYSRGGYEQYF
TRBD2	TRBJ2-1	.	TRBV6-1	TGTGCCAGCAGTGAACCCCGCGGGAGTTGGAACAATGAGCAGTTCTTC	CASSEPRGSWNNEQFF
TRBD1	TRBJ1-6	.	TRBV19	TGTGCCAGCCACCCCGGGACAGGGGATAATTCACCCCTCCACTTT	CASHPGTGDNSPLHF
.	TRBJ2-1	.	TRBV16	TGTGCCAGCAGCCAAGATGGACTACCCCGGAGGGATGAGCAGTTCTTC	CASSQDGLPRRDEQFF
.	TRBJ1-5	.	TRBV7-3	TGTGCCAGCAGCTCGCGGGCAGGGGACAATCAGCCCCAGCATTTT	CASSSRAGDNQPQHF